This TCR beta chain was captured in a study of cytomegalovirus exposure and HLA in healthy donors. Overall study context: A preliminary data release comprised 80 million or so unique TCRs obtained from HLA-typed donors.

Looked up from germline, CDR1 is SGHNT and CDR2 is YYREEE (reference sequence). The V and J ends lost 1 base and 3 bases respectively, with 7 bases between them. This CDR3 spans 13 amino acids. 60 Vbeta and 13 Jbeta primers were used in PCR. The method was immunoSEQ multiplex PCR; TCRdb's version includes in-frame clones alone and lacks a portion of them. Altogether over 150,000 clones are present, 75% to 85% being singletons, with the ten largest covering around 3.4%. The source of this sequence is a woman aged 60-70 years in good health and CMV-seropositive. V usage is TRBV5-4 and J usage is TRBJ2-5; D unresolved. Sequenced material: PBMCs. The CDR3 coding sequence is TGTGCCAGCAGCTTGCGACGGGAAGAGACCCAGTACTTC. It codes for CASSLRREETQYF.